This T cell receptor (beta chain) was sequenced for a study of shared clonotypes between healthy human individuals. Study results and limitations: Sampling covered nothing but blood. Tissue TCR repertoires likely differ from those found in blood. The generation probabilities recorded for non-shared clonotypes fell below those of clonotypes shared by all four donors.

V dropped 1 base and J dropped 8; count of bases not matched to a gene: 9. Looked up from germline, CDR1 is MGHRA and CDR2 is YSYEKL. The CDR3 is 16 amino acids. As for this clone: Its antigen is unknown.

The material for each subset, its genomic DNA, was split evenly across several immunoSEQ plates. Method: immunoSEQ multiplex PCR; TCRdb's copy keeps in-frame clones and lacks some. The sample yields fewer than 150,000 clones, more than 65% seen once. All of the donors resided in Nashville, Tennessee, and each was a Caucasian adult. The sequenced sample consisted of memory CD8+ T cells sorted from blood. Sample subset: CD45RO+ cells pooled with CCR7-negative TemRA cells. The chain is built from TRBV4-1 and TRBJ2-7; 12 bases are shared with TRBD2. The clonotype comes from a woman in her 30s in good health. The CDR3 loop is CASSQVIRLAGGQQYF. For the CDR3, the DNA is TGCGCCAGCAGCCAAGTTATACGGCTAGCGGGAGGGCAGCAGTACTTC.